The 20 T cell receptor beta chains given below trace back to one sample, sequenced in a study of cytomegalovirus exposure and HLA in healthy donors (dated by TCRdb to the late 2010s). Library creation used the immunoSEQ multiplex PCR assay. For the multiplex PCR, a mixture combining 60 forward primers for TCR Vbeta segments and 13 reverse primers for TCR Jbeta segments was used. Entries here come from immuneACCESS through TCRdb and include only in-frame sequences with V and J called. Some clones fail to appear in such tables; in the studies checked, an unresolved V gene covers under half of the shortfall, and the cause of the remainder is unknown. Present in this sample are over 150,000 clones, approximately 80% of which were seen just once. The top ten clonotypes cover 0.95% to 1.5% of the sample. The sample was PBMCs. The receptors derive from a boy between 2 and 10 years old in good health and CMV-seronegative.

The V call is TRBV11-2, the J call TRBJ2-1, with 11 bases matching TRBD2. This CDR3 has 13 residues. Germline CDR1 is SGHAT and CDR2 is FQNNGV. V lost 5 bases to trimming and J lost 10 bases; unmatched junction nucleotides: 4. CDR3 protein: CASSQTSGEEQFF. In nucleotides, the CDR3 is TGTGCCAGCAGCCAGACTAGCGGGGAAGAGCAGTTCTTC.

The rearrangement joins TRBV19 to TRBJ1-1; D ambiguous. The CDR3 covers 13 residues. Germline V gene lookup returns CDR1 LNHDA and CDR2 SQIVND (reference sequence). V was pared by 7 bases and J by 1 base, with 10 bases between. CDR3 sequence: CASKITENTEAFF. In DNA form, the CDR3 reads TGTGCCAGTAAAATTACAGAGAACACTGAAGCTTTCTTT.

The chain has TRBV6-6 and TRBJ1-1; D not certain. The CDR3 consists of 15 residues. Per the germline V gene, CDR1 is MNHNY and CDR2 is SVGAGI (reference sequence). Deletions cut 6 bases from V and 1 base from J, with 15 bases between. Here the CDR3 reads CASRVKARGNTEAFF. The CDR3 DNA reads as TGTGCCAGCAGAGTCAAGGCTCGAGGGAACACTGAAGCTTTCTTT.

The V call is TRBV7-3, the J call TRBJ2-1, with 7 bases lining up with TRBD2. Germline assignment: CDR1 SGHTA and CDR2 FQGTGA. The CDR3 has 15 residues. The V segment lost 5 bases and the J segment 0 bases; nucleotides outside the gene matches: 4. The CDR3 is CASSRLAVSYNEQFF. CDR3 nucleotide sequence: TGTGCCAGCAGCCGACTAGCCGTCTCCTACAATGAGCAGTTCTTC.

This sequence joins TRBV6-5 and TRBJ1-1; weak D call: TRBD1 (6 bases). Trimming took off 5 bases at V and 1 base at J, with 8 bases between the two ends. Germline assignment: CDR1 MNHEY and CDR2 SVGAGI. This CDR3 region has 13 residues. The CDR3 loop is CASSARGNTEAFF. As DNA, the CDR3 is TGTGCCAGCAGTGCCAGGGGGAACACTGAAGCTTTCTTT.

The chain is built from TRBV5-8 and TRBJ1-2, with D unresolved. CDR3 size: 15 residues. Per the germline V gene, CDR1 is SGHTS and CDR2 is YDEGEE. The V end lost 6 bases, the J end lost 4 bases, and 19 bases lay between the germline ends. The CDR3 DNA sequence: TGTGCCAGCACCCCGGTAAATTTGATCGGCTATGGCTACACCTTC. The encoded protein is CASTPVNLIGYGYTF.

This chain links TRBV29-1 with TRBJ2-3, with D possibly matching TRBD1 (6 bases). V lost 0 bases to trimming and J lost 2 bases, with 12 bases between them. Germline values: CDR1 SQVTM, CDR2 ANQGSEA. The CDR3 length is 15 residues. CDR3 in amino acids: CSVEDRRGSTDTQYF. The CDR3 coding sequence is TGCAGCGTTGAAGATCGCAGGGGATCCACAGATACGCAGTATTTT.

V gene TRBV6-6 combines with J gene TRBJ1-2, with 11 nucleotides matching TRBD1. Germline V CDR1 and CDR2: MNHNY, SVGAGI (reference sequence). The CDR3 extends over 16 amino acids. V lost 2 bases, J lost 4 bases, and 6 bases stayed unmatched. CDR3 in amino acids: CASSYSGTGGAYGYTF. In nucleotides, the CDR3 is TGTGCCAGCAGTTACAGCGGGACAGGGGGGGCCTATGGCTACACCTTC.

This clone was seen only once. The chain combines TRBV6-1 with TRBJ1-1; no clear D. Trimming removed 11 bases at V and 1 base at J, with 8 bases between. The CDR3 totals 11 residues. Germline V gene data show CDR1 as MNHNS and CDR2 as SASEGT. DNA for the CDR3: TGTGCCGCTCGGTCGAACACTGAAGCTTTCTTT. Its translation: CAARSNTEAFF.

This chain connects TRBV5-1 to TRBJ1-2; TRBD1 matches at 8 bases. V lost 4 bases and J lost 0; bases outside the gene matches: 8. The germline CDR1 and CDR2 sequences are SGHRS and YFSETQ. The CDR3 extends over 16 amino acids. The CDR3 protein is CASSLWTGSTNYGYTF. CDR3 coding DNA: TGCGCCAGCAGCCTATGGACAGGGTCGACTAACTATGGCTACACCTTC.

A note on this clone: This sample also contains other DNA sequences that code for the same CDR3. The chain recombines TRBV20-1 with TRBJ1-1; D is unresolved. With 5 bases removed from V and 3 bases from J, the gap between germline ends came to 4 bases. The germline gives CDR1 DFQATT, CDR2 SNEGSKA (reference sequence). The CDR3 totals 10 residues. CDR3 nucleotides: TGCAGTGCTCTAGACACTGAAGCTTTCTTT. Protein: CSALDTEAFF.

The chain couples TRBV6-1 to TRBJ1-4, with D possibly being TRBD1 (6 bases). This CDR3 has 16 amino acids. Germline V CDR1 and CDR2: MNHNS, SASEGT. Trimming stripped 3 bases from V and 0 bases from J, with 11 bases between. This chain's CDR3 is CASSDRGASTNEKLFF. The CDR3 nucleotides are TGTGCCAGCAGTGACCGGGGGGCTTCAACTAATGAAAAACTGTTTTTT.

This clone was observed a few times. The chain is built from TRBV7-9 and TRBJ2-1; D may be TRBD2 (5 bases). Trimming cost V 5 bases and J 10 bases, with 15 bases left between them. The CDR3 is 13 residues long. Germline CDR1 SEHNR, CDR2 FQNEAQ (reference sequence). The CDR3 protein is CASSAGLVTEQFF. In DNA, the CDR3 is TGTGCCAGCAGCGCAGGACTGGTTACGGAGCAGTTCTTC.

The chain couples TRBV7-9 to TRBJ1-6, with 7 positions matching TRBD1. Germline CDR1 reads SEHNR; CDR2 reads FQNEAQ (reference sequence). V gave up 4 bases and J gave up 7 bases; unmatched junction bases: 4. The CDR3 loop spans 14 amino acids. The CDR3 protein is CASSYTGENSPLHF. The CDR3 DNA is TGTGCCAGCAGCTACACAGGGGAAAATTCACCCCTCCACTTT.

The gene calls are TRBV27 and TRBJ2-5; TRBD1 aligns across 9 bases. The J call may be mistaken, given a closer DNA end match to TRBJ2-7. The CDR3 runs 16 residues. Germline V gene data show CDR1 as MNHEY and CDR2 as SMNVEV (reference sequence). CDR3 residues: CASRRGGQGTSYEQYF. CDR3 coding DNA: TGTGCCAGCAGGAGGGGAGGACAGGGGACGTCCTACGAGCAGTACTTC.

CDR3 sequence: CASSLGPGGSYEQYF. CDR3 bases: TGTGCCAGCAGCCTGGGCCCGGGGGGCTCCTACGAGCAGTACTTC. The chain is built from TRBV5-6 and TRBJ2-7, with 7 bases fitting TRBD2. The CDR3 consists of 15 residues. Germline lookup yields CDR1 SGHDT and CDR2 YYEEEE. After removal of 4 bases from V and 0 bases from J, the junction contained 7 bases not matched to a gene.

This clone was recorded a few times. The chain links TRBV6-1 to TRBJ1-2, with 7 bases aligning to TRBD1. There are 12 residues in the CDR3. V dropped 6 bases and J dropped 8; count of bases not matched to a gene: 6. Per germline, CDR1 MNHNS and CDR2 SASEGT. CDR3 bases: TGTGCCAGCAGAGACAGGGCGGAAGGCTACACCTTC. As protein: CASRDRAEGYTF.

This clone was seen once. V usage is TRBV27 and J usage is TRBJ2-7, with 9 bases lining up with TRBD2. There are 15 residues in the CDR3. Germline values: CDR1 MNHEY, CDR2 SMNVEV (reference sequence). The trim removed 1 base at V and 2 bases at J, leaving 3 bases unmatched. The CDR3 sequence is CASSLLAGDTYEQYF. The CDR3 nucleotides are TGTGCCAGCAGTTTATTAGCGGGAGATACCTACGAGCAGTACTTC.

This rearrangement joins TRBV9 to TRBJ2-3; no clear D. V lost 2 bases and J lost 0, with 19 bases in between. CDR3 length: 18 amino acids. Germline V gene sequence: CDR1 SGDLS, CDR2 YYNGEE. The CDR3 region is CASSVTPRVYFSTDTQYF. CDR3 nucleotide sequence: TGTGCCAGCAGCGTGACCCCCCGGGTGTATTTTAGCACAGATACGCAGTATTTT.

The genes are TRBV6-6 and TRBJ1-2; D is ambiguous. V was trimmed by 4 bases and J by 5 bases, leaving 11 bases between them. Germline values: CDR1 MNHNY, CDR2 SVGAGI (reference sequence). This CDR3 is 13 amino acids long. The CDR3 reads CASSFLPGYGYTF. The CDR3 DNA follows: TGTGCCAGCAGTTTCCTACCCGGGTATGGCTACACCTTC.